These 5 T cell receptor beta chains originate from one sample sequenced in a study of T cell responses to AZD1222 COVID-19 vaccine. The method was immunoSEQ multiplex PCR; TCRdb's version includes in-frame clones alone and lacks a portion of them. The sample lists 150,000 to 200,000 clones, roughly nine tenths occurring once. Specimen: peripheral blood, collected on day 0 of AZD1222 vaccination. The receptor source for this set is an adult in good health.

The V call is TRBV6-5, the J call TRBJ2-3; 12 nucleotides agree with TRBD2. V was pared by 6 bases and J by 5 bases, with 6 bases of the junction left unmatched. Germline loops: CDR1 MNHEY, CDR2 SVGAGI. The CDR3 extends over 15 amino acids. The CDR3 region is CASSLTSGRLDTQYF. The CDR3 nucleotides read TGTGCCAGCAGCCTGACTAGCGGGAGACTAGATACGCAGTATTTT.

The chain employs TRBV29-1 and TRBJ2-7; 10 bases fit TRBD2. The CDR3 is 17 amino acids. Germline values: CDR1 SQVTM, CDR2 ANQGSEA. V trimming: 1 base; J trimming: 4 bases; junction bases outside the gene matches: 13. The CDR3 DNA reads TGCAGCGTTGAAGGCCTAGCGGGAGCGAGAGAGGGGTACGAGCAGTACTTC. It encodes CSVEGLAGAREGYEQYF.

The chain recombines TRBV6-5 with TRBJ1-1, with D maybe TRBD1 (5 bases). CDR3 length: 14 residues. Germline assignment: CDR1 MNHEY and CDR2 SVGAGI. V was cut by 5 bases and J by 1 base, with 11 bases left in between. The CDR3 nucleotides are TGTGCCAGCAGTCCGATAGGGGAGAACACTGAAGCTTTCTTT. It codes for CASSPIGENTEAFF.

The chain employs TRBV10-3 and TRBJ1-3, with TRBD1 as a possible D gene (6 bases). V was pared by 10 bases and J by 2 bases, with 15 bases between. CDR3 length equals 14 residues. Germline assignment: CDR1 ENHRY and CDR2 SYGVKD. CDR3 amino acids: CATLQGEAGNTIYF. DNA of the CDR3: TGTGCCACCCTACAGGGAGAAGCTGGAAACACCATATATTTT.

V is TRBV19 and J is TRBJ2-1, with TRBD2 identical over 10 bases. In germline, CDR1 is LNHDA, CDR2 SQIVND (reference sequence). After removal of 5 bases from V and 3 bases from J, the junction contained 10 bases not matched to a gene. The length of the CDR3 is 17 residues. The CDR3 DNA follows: TGTGCCAGTAGTGGATGGACTAGCGGAGATTTCTACAATGAGCAGTTCTTC. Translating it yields CASSGWTSGDFYNEQFF.